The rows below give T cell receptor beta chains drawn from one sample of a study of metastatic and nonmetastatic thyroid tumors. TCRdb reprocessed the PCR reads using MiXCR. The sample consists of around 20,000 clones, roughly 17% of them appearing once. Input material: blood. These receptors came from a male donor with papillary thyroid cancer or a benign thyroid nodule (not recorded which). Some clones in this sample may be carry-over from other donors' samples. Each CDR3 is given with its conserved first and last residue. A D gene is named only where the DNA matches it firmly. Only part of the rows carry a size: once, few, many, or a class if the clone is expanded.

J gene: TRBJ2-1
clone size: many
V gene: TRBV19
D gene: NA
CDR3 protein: CASRLSGSSYNEQFF
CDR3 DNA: TGTGCCAGTAGACTTAGCGGAAGCTCCTACAATGAGCAGTTCTTC

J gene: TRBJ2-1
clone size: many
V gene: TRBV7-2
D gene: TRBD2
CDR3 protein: CASRPRLAANNEQFF
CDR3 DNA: TGTGCCAGCAGACCAAGACTAGCGGCCAACAATGAGCAGTTCTTC

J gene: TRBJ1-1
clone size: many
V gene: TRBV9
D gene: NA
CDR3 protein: CASSVGVDTEAFF
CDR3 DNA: TGTGCCAGCAGCGTAGGGGTAGACACTGAAGCTTTCTTT

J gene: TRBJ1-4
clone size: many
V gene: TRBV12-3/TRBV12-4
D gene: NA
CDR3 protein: CASSLVQANEKLFF
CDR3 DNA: TGTGCCAGCAGTTTAGTCCAGGCTAATGAAAAACTGTTTTTT

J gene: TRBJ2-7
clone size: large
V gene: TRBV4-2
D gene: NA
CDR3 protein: CASSQEAGQPSYEQYF
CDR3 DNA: TGTGCCAGCAGCCAAGAGGCCGGGCAACCCTCCTACGAGCAGTACTTC

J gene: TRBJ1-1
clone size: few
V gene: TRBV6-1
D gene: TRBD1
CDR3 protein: CASSLLGQGNTEAFF
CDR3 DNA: TGTGCCAGCAGTCTTTTGGGACAGGGGAACACTGAAGCTTTCTTT

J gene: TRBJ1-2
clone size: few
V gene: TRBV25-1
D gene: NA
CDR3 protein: CASSEIQGDNYGYTF
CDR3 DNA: TGTGCCAGCAGTGAAATTCAGGGCGATAACTATGGCTACACCTTC

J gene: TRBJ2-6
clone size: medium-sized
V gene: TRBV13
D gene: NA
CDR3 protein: CASSLGAGITSGANVLTF
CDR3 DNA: TGTGCCAGCAGCTTAGGGGCAGGCATTACCTCTGGGGCCAACGTCCTGACTTTC

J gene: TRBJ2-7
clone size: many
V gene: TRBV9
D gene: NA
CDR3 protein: CASSVAPVGYEQYF
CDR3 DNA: TGTGCCAGCAGCGTAGCCCCGGTAGGCTACGAGCAGTACTTC

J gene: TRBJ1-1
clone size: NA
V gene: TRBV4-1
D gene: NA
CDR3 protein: CASSQYRDTEAFF
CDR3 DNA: TGCGCCAGCAGCCAATACAGGGACACTGAAGCTTTCTTT

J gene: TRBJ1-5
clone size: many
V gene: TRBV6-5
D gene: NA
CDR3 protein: CASSYLYSNQPQHF
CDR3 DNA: TGTGCCAGCAGTTACTTGTATAGCAATCAGCCCCAGCATTTT

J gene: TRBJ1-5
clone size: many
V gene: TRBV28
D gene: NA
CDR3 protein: CASRRRGNQPQHF
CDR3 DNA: TGTGCCAGTAGGCGGCGGGGCAATCAGCCCCAGCATTTT

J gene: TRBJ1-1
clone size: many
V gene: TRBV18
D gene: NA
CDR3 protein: CASSTNGRDTEAFF
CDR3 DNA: TGTGCCAGCTCAACAAACGGACGGGACACTGAAGCTTTCTTT

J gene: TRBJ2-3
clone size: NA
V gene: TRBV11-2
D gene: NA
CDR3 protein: CASSLENRRTDTQYF
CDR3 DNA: TGTGCCAGCAGCTTAGAAAACAGGCGCACAGATACGCAGTATTTT

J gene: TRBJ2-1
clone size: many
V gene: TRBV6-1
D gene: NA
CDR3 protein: CASSEAATGSAGSNEQFF
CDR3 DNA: TGTGCCAGCAGTGAAGCGGCGACGGGCAGCGCAGGAAGCAATGAGCAGTTCTTC

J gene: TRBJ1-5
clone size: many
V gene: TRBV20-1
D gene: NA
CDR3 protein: CSARGGFQPQHF
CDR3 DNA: TGCAGTGCTAGAGGGGGTTTTCAGCCCCAGCATTTT

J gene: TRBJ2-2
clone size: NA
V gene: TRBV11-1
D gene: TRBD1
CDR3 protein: CASSRTGQGDTGELFF
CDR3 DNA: TGTGCCAGCAGCCGAACCGGACAGGGCGACACCGGGGAGCTGTTTTTT

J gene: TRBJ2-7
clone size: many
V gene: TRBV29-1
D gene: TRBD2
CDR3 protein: CSVERGGREQYF
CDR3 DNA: TGCAGCGTCGAGAGGGGAGGGCGCGAGCAGTACTTC

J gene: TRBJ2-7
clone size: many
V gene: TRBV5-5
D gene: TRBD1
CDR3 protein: CASSRNGQAGYEQYF
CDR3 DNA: TGTGCCAGCAGCAGGAACGGACAGGCCGGGTACGAGCAGTACTTC

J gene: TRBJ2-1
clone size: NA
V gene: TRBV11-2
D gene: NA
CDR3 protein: CASSLFRSSYSEQFF
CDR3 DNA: TGTGCCAGCAGCTTATTCAGAAGCTCCTACAGTGAGCAGTTCTTC

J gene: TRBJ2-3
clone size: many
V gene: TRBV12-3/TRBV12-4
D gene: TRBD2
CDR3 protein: CASSSGRAWDTDTQYF
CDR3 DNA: TGTGCCAGCAGTTCGGGGAGGGCCTGGGACACAGATACGCAGTATTTT

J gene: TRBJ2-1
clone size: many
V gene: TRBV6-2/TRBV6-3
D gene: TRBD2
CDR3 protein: CASNRLAGGNEQFF
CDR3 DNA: TGTGCCAGCAATCGACTAGCGGGAGGCAATGAGCAGTTCTTC

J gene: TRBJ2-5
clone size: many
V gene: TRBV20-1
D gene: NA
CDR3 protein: CSASLLHQETQYF
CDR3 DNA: TGCAGTGCTAGTTTGCTGCACCAAGAGACCCAGTACTTC